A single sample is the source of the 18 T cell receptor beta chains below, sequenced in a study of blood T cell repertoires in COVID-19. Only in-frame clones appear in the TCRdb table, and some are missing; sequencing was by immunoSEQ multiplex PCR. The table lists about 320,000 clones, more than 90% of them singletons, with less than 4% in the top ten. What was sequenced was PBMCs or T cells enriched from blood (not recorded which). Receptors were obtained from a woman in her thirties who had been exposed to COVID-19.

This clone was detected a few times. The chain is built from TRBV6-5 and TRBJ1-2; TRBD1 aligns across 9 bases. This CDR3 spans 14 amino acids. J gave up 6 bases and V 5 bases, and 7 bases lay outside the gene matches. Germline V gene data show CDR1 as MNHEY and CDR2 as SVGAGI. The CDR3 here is CASSPNWDRDGYTF. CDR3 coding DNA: TGTGCCAGCAGTCCTAACTGGGACAGGGATGGCTACACCTTC.

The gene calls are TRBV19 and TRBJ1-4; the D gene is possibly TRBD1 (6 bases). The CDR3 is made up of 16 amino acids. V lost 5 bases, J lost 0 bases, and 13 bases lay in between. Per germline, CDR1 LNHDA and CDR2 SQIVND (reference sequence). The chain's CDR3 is CASSSTPGATNEKLFF. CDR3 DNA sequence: TGTGCCAGTAGTTCAACCCCAGGGGCAACTAATGAAAAACTGTTTTTT.

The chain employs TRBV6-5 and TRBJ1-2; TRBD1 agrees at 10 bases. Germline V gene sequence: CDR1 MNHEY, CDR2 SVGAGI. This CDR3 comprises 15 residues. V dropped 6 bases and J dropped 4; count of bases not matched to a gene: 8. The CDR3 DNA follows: TGTGCCAGCAGGGCCCGGGACAGGGGTGGCTATGGCTACACCTTC. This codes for CASRARDRGGYGYTF.

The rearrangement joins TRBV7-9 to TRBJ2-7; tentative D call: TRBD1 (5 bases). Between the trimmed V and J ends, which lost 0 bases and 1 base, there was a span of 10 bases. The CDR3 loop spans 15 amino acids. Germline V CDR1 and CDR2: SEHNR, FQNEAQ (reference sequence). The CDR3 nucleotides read TGTGCCAGCAGCTTAGCGGCAGGACATTCCTACGAGCAGTACTTC. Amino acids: CASSLAAGHSYEQYF.

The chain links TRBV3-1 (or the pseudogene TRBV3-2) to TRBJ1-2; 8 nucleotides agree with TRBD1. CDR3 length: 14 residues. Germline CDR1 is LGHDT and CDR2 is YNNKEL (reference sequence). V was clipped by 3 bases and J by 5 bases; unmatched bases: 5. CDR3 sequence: CASSHGQGGYGYTF. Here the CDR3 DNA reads TGTGCCAGCAGCCACGGACAGGGAGGGTATGGCTACACCTTC.

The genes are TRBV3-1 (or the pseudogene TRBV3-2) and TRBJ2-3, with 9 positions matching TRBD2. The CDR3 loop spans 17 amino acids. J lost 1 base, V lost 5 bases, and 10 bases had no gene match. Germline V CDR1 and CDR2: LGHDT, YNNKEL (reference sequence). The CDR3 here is CASSKGGLAGRTDTQYF. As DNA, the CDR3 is TGTGCCAGCAGCAAAGGAGGTCTAGCGGGGCGCACAGATACGCAGTATTTT.

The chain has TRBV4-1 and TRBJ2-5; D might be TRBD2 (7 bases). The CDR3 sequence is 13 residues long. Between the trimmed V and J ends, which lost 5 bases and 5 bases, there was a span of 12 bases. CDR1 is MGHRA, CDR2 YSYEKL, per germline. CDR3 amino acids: CASSSRGGETQYF. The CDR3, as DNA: TGCGCCAGCAGCTCCAGGGGAGGGGAGACCCAGTACTTC.

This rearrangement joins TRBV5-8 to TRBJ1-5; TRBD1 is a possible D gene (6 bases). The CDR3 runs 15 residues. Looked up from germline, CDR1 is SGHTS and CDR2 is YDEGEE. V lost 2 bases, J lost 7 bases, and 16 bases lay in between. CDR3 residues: CASSLVSGAYQPQHF. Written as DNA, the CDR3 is TGTGCCAGCAGCTTAGTTTCAGGGGCCTACCAGCCCCAGCATTTT.

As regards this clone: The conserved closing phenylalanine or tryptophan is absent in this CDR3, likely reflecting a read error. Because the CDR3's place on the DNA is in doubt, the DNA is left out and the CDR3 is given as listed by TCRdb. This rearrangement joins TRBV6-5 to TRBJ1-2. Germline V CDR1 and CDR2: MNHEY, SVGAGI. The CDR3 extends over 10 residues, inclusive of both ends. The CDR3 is CASSSSNRGA.

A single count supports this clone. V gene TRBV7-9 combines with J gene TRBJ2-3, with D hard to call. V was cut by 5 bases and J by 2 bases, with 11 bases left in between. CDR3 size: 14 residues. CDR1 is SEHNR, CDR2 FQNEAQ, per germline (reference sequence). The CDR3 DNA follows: TGTGCCAGCAGCCCTACAGCAAACACAGATACGCAGTATTTT. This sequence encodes CASSPTANTDTQYF.

The chain's CDR3 is CASSPGRIEDTQYF. CDR3 sequence (DNA): TGTGCCAGCTCACCAGGCAGGATCGAGGATACGCAGTATTTT. The chain joins TRBV18 to TRBJ2-3; D is unresolved. The germline V and J ends were trimmed by 2 bases and 6 bases, with 12 bases remaining between them. The CDR3 sequence is 14 residues long. Germline V gene lookup returns CDR1 KGHSH and CDR2 LQKENI.

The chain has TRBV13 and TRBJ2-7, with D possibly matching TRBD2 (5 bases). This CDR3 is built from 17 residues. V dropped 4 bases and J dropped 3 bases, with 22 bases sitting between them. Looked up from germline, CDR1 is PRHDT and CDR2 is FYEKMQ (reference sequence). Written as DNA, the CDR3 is TGTGCCAGCAGCTACACGGCTAGCAGGCGGCTAAGCTACGAGCAGTACTTC. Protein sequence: CASSYTASRRLSYEQYF.

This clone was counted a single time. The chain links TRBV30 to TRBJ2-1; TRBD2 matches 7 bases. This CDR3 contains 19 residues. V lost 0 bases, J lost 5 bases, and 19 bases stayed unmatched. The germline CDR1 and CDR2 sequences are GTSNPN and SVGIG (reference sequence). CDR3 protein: CAWSVLKYGLAVGNNEQFF. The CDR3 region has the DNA TGTGCCTGGAGTGTACTTAAATATGGGCTAGCGGTCGGTAACAATGAGCAGTTCTTC.

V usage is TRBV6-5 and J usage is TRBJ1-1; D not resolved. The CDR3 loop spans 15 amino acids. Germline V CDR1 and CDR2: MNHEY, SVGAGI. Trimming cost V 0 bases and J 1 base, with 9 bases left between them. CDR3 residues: CASSYSSLGNTEAFF. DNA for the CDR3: TGTGCCAGCAGTTACTCGAGTCTAGGGAACACTGAAGCTTTCTTT.

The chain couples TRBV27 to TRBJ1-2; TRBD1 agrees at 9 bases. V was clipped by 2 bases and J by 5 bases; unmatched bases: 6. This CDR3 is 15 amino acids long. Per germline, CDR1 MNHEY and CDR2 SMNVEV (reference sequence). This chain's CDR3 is CASSLKDRGGYGYTF. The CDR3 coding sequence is TGTGCCAGCAGTTTAAAGGACAGGGGAGGTTATGGCTACACCTTC.

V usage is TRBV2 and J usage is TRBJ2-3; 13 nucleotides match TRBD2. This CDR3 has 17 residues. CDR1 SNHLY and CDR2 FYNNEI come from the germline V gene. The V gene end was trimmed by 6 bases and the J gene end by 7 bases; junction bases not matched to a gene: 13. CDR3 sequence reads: CASSPRTSGGFTYTQYF. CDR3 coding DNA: TGTGCCAGCAGCCCGAGGACTAGCGGGGGTTTCACCTATACGCAGTATTTT.

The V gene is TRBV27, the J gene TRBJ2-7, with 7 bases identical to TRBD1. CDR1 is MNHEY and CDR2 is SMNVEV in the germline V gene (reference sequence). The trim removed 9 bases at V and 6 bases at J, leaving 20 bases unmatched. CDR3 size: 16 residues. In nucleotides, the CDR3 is TGTGCCAGTAATCGCCTCCGGGACAGTGGTTTGGTCGAGCAGTACTTC. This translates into CASNRLRDSGLVEQYF.

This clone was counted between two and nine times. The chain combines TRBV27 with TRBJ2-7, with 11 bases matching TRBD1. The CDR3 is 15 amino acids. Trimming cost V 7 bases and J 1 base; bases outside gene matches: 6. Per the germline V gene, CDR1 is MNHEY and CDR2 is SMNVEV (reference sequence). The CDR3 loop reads CASKVDRGLSYEQYF. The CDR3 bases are TGTGCCAGCAAAGTGGACAGGGGGCTGTCCTACGAGCAGTACTTC.